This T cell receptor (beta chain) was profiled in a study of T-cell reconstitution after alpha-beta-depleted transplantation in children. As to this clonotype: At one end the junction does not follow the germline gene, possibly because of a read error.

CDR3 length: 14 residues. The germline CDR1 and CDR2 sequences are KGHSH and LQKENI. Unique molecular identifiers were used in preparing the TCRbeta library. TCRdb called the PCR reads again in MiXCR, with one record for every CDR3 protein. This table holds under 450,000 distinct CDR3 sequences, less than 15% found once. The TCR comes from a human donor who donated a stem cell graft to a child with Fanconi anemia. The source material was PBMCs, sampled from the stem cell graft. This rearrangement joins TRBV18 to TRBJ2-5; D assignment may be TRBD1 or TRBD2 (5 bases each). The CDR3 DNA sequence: TGTGCCAGCTCCCCACCGGGGCTCAAAGAGACCCAGTACTTC. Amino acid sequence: CASSPPGLKETQYF.